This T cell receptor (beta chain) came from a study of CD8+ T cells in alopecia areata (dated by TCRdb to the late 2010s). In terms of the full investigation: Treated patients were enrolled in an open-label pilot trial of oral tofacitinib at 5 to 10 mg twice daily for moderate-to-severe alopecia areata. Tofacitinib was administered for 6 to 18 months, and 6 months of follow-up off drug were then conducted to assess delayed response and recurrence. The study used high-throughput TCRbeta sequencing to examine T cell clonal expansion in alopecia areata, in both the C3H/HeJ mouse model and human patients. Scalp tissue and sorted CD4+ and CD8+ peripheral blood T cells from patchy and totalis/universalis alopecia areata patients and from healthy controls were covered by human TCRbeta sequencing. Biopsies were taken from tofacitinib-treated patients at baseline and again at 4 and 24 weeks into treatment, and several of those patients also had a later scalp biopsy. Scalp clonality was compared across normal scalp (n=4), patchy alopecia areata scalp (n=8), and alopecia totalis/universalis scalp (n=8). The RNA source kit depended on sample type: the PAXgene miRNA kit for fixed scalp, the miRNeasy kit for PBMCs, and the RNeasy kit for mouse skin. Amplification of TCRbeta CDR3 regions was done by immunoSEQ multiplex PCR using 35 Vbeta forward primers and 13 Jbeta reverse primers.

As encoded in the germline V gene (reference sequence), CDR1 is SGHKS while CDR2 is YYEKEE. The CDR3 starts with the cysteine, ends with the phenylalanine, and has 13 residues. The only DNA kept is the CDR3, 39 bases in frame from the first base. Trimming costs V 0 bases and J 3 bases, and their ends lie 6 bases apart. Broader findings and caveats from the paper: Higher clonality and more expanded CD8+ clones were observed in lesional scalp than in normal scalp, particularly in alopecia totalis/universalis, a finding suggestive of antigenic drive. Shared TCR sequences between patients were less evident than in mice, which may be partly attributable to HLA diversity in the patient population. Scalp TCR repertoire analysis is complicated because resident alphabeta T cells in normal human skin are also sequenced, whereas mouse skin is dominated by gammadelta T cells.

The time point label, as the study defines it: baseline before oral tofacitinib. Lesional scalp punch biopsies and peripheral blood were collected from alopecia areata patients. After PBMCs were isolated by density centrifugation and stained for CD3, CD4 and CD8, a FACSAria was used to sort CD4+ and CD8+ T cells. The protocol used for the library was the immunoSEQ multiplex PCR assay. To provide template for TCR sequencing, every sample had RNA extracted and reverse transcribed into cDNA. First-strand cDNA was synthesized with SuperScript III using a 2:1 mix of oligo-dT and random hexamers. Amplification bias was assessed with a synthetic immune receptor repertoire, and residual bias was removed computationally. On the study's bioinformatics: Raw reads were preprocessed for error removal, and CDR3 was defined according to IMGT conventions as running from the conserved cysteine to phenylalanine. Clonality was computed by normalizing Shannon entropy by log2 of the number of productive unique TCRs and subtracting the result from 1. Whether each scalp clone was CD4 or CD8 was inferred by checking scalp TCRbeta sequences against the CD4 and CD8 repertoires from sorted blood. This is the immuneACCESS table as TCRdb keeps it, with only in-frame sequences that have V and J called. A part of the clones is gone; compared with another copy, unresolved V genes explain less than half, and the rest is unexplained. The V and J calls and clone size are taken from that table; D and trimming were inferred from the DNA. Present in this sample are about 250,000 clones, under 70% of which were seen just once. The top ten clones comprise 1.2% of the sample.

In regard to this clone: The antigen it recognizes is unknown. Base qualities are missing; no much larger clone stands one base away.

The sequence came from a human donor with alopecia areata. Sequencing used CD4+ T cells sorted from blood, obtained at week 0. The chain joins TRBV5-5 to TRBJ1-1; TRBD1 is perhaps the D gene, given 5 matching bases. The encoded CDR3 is CASSLVGDTEAFF. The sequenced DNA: TGTGCCAGCAGCTTGGTAGGGGACACTGAAGCTTTCTTT.